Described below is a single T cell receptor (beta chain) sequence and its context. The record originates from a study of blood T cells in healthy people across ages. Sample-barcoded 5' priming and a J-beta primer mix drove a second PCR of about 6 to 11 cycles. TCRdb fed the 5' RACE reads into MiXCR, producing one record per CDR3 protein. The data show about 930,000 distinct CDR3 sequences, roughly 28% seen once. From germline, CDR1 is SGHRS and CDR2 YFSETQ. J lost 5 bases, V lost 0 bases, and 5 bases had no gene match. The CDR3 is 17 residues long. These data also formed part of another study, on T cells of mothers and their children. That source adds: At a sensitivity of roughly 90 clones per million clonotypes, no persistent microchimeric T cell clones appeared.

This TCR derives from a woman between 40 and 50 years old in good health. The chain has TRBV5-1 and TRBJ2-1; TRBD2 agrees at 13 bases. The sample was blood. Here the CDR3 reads CASSLALLAGGHNEQFF. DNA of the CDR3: TGCGCCAGCAGCTTGGCGCTACTAGCGGGAGGGCACAATGAGCAGTTCTTC.